A selection of T cell receptor beta chains follows, all from one sample in a study of blood T cell repertoires in COVID-19. Method: immunoSEQ multiplex PCR; TCRdb's copy keeps in-frame clones and lacks some. This table holds around 200,000 clones, about four fifths found once. The sample taken for sequencing was peripheral blood. These receptors were taken from a man in his forties or fifties with active or convalescent COVID-19. CDR3s include the opening cysteine and the closing phenylalanine or tryptophan. The order of the fields is D gene, clone size, V gene, J gene, CDR3 DNA, CDR3 protein. The D gene is left open where the match is weak. Clone size, where shown, is once, few, many, or a class for clones that have expanded.

D gene: TRBD2
clone size: .
V gene: TRBV5-1
J gene: TRBJ2-2
CDR3 DNA: TGCGCCAGCAGCTTCTCCCCTGGCGGGGGGGCGCTAGGGGAGCTGTTTTTT
CDR3 protein: CASSFSPGGGALGELFF

D gene: TRBD2
clone size: .
V gene: TRBV28
J gene: TRBJ2-7
CDR3 DNA: TGTGCCAGCCATGTAGCGGGACCGACCTACGAGCAGTACTTC
CDR3 protein: CASHVAGPTYEQYF

D gene: TRBD2
clone size: .
V gene: TRBV28
J gene: TRBJ2-1
CDR3 DNA: TGTGCCAGCAGCATACTAGCGGGGAGCCGCAATGAGCAGTTCTTC
CDR3 protein: CASSILAGSRNEQFF

D gene: .
clone size: .
V gene: TRBV18
J gene: TRBJ1-4
CDR3 DNA: TGTGCCAGCTCACCGGTCAGCGGTCTTCTTAGGGAAAAACTGTTTTTT
CDR3 protein: CASSPVSGLLREKLFF

D gene: TRBD1
clone size: .
V gene: TRBV15
J gene: TRBJ1-1
CDR3 DNA: TGTGCCACCAGCAGAGGACAGGGGGTAGTCCGCACTGAAGCTTTCTTT
CDR3 protein: CATSRGQGVVRTEAFF

D gene: .
clone size: .
V gene: TRBV27
J gene: TRBJ1-2
CDR3 DNA: TGTGCCAGCAGTTTACTTGCGGGTGGTCATGGCTACACCTTC
CDR3 protein: CASSLLAGGHGYTF

D gene: .
clone size: .
V gene: TRBV6-5
J gene: TRBJ2-1
CDR3 DNA: TGTGCCAGCCGTCGGGGGTACAATGAGCAGTTCTTC
CDR3 protein: CASRRGYNEQFF

D gene: .
clone size: .
V gene: TRBV29-1
J gene: TRBJ2-1
CDR3 DNA: TGCAGCGTTGAATCCCCGAGGTTGAAGAATGAGCAGTTCTTC
CDR3 protein: CSVESPRLKNEQFF

D gene: .
clone size: .
V gene: TRBV24-1
J gene: TRBJ1-1
CDR3 DNA: TGTGCCACCAGTGATTTGGGGGGGGCTGAAGCTTTCTTT
CDR3 protein: CATSDLGGAEAFF

D gene: TRBD1
clone size: .
V gene: TRBV4-2
J gene: TRBJ2-7
CDR3 DNA: TGTGCCAGCAGCCAAGTCAAAGGGACAGGGGGCGAACACTACGAGCAGTACTTC
CDR3 protein: CASSQVKGTGGEHYEQYF

D gene: .
clone size: .
V gene: TRBV5-1
J gene: TRBJ2-3
CDR3 DNA: TGCGCCAGCAGCTCCCAAACGGGTACGCAGTATTTT
CDR3 protein: CASSSQTGTQYF

D gene: TRBD1
clone size: .
V gene: TRBV19
J gene: TRBJ1-2
CDR3 DNA: TGTGCCAGTAGACAGGGGGCTTGGCATGGCTACACCTTC
CDR3 protein: CASRQGAWHGYTF

D gene: TRBD2
clone size: many
V gene: TRBV6-5
J gene: TRBJ2-3
CDR3 DNA: TGTGCCAGCAGGGGTGGGCTAGCGGGGACAGATACGCAGTATTTT
CDR3 protein: CASRGGLAGTDTQYF

D gene: .
clone size: .
V gene: TRBV7-9
J gene: TRBJ1-1
CDR3 DNA: TGTGCCAGCAGCCAAGGGGCGTACACTGAAGCTTTCTTT
CDR3 protein: CASSQGAYTEAFF

D gene: .
clone size: .
V gene: TRBV19
J gene: TRBJ2-1
CDR3 DNA: TGTGCCAGTAGTTTGGGGAGACACAATGAGCAGTTCTTC
CDR3 protein: CASSLGRHNEQFF

D gene: .
clone size: many
V gene: TRBV5-1
J gene: TRBJ1-3
CDR3 DNA: TGCGCCAGCAGTCCCCTGTCTGGAGGCAACACCATATATTTT
CDR3 protein: CASSPLSGGNTIYF

D gene: TRBD1
clone size: .
V gene: TRBV11-1
J gene: TRBJ1-2
CDR3 DNA: TGTGCCAGCAGCGCACAGGGGGAATATGGCTACACCTTC
CDR3 protein: CASSAQGEYGYTF

D gene: .
clone size: .
V gene: TRBV19
J gene: TRBJ2-3
CDR3 DNA: TGTGCCAGTAGTCCCCCAGTATCCACAGCAACTCATCATACGCAGTATTTT
CDR3 protein: CASSPPVSTATHHTQYF

D gene: TRBD1
clone size: .
V gene: TRBV11-3
J gene: TRBJ2-5
CDR3 DNA: TGTGCCAGCAGCTCACCCTGGGACAGTCAAGAGACCCAGTACTTC
CDR3 protein: CASSSPWDSQETQYF

D gene: TRBD2
clone size: few
V gene: TRBV24-1
J gene: TRBJ2-1
CDR3 DNA: TGTGCCACCAGTGACCGCGGGGGGCCCCACAATGAGCAGTTCTTC
CDR3 protein: CATSDRGGPHNEQFF

D gene: .
clone size: .
V gene: TRBV6-5
J gene: TRBJ1-2
CDR3 DNA: TGTGCCAGCAGTTATGGACGACAGCACGACTATGGCTACACCTTC
CDR3 protein: CASSYGRQHDYGYTF

D gene: .
clone size: .
V gene: TRBV6-6
J gene: TRBJ2-5
CDR3 DNA: TGTGCCAGCCGTCGAAGAGGCGGCGGTAGTTACGAGACCCAGTACTTC
CDR3 protein: CASRRRGGGSYETQYF

D gene: TRBD1
clone size: .
V gene: TRBV7-2
J gene: TRBJ1-2
CDR3 DNA: TGTGCCAGCAGCGTACAGGGGGGAGCTAACTATGGCTACACCTTC
CDR3 protein: CASSVQGGANYGYTF

D gene: TRBD2
clone size: .
V gene: TRBV5-4
J gene: TRBJ2-7
CDR3 DNA: TGTGCCAGCAGCTTGGCGGGAGGGTTCTACGAGCAGTACTTC
CDR3 protein: CASSLAGGFYEQYF

D gene: TRBD1
clone size: .
V gene: TRBV19
J gene: TRBJ1-2
CDR3 DNA: TGTGCCAGTTCCGCAGGACAGGCTAACTATGGCTACACCTTC
CDR3 protein: CASSAGQANYGYTF

D gene: TRBD2
clone size: .
V gene: TRBV4-3
J gene: TRBJ2-3
CDR3 DNA: TGCGCCAGCAGCCCCCAGTTATACGGGGGGGCTACAGATACGCAGTATTTT
CDR3 protein: CASSPQLYGGATDTQYF

D gene: .
clone size: .
V gene: TRBV6-6
J gene: TRBJ1-2
CDR3 DNA: TGTGCCAGCAGTCCCCACGTAGTTTCCGGCTACACCTTC
CDR3 protein: CASSPHVVSGYTF

D gene: TRBD2
clone size: .
V gene: TRBV2
J gene: TRBJ2-1
CDR3 DNA: TGTGCCAGCACCCCGGGACTAGCGGGAGGAGGGGATGAGCAGTTCTTC
CDR3 protein: CASTPGLAGGGDEQFF

D gene: TRBD1
clone size: .
V gene: TRBV27
J gene: TRBJ1-2
CDR3 DNA: TGTGCCAGCAGTTTGGGCAGGGGGAACTATGGCTACACCTTC
CDR3 protein: CASSLGRGNYGYTF

D gene: .
clone size: once
V gene: TRBV7-9
J gene: TRBJ1-1
CDR3 DNA: TGTGCCAGCAGCTGGGCAGACCAAACTGAAGCTTTCTTT
CDR3 protein: CASSWADQTEAFF

D gene: TRBD2
clone size: .
V gene: TRBV30
J gene: TRBJ2-5
CDR3 DNA: TGTGCCTGGAGTCTAATCCTAGCGGGGGGCAGGGAGACCCAGTACTTC
CDR3 protein: CAWSLILAGGRETQYF

D gene: TRBD1
clone size: .
V gene: TRBV12-5
J gene: TRBJ1-5
CDR3 DNA: TGTGCTAGTGGGCAGGGGGGCAATCAGCCCCAGCATTTT
CDR3 protein: CASGQGGNQPQHF

D gene: TRBD1
clone size: once
V gene: TRBV6-2/TRBV6-3
J gene: TRBJ1-2
CDR3 DNA: TGTGCCAGCAGTTACCGGAACAGGGGTGGCTACACCTTC
CDR3 protein: CASSYRNRGGYTF

D gene: .
clone size: few
V gene: TRBV15
J gene: TRBJ2-5
CDR3 DNA: TGTGCCACCAGCAGAGATCTTCAAGAGACCCAGTACTTC
CDR3 protein: CATSRDLQETQYF

D gene: TRBD1
clone size: .
V gene: TRBV19
J gene: TRBJ2-5
CDR3 DNA: TGTGCCAGTAGTATAGGACAGGGTAGAGAGACCCAGTACTTC
CDR3 protein: CASSIGQGRETQYF

D gene: .
clone size: once
V gene: TRBV7-2
J gene: TRBJ2-1
CDR3 DNA: TGTGCCAGCAGCTCCGTACCCGGGAATGAGCAGTTCTTC
CDR3 protein: CASSSVPGNEQFF

D gene: TRBD1
clone size: .
V gene: TRBV27
J gene: TRBJ1-2
CDR3 DNA: TGTGCCAGCAGTTTAGGGACAGGGGGCGACTATGGCTACACCTTC
CDR3 protein: CASSLGTGGDYGYTF

D gene: TRBD2
clone size: .
V gene: TRBV11-2
J gene: TRBJ2-5
CDR3 DNA: TGTGCCAGCAGTTCCAGACTAGCGGGGGAAGAGACCCAGTACTTC
CDR3 protein: CASSSRLAGEETQYF

D gene: TRBD1
clone size: .
V gene: TRBV7-9
J gene: TRBJ1-1
CDR3 DNA: TGTGCCAGCAGCTTAAACCAGGGGGCGAACACTGAAGCTTTCTTT
CDR3 protein: CASSLNQGANTEAFF

D gene: TRBD2
clone size: .
V gene: TRBV18
J gene: TRBJ2-7
CDR3 DNA: TGTGCCAGCTCACCAGGCACTAGCGGGATTGGCGAGCAGTACTTC
CDR3 protein: CASSPGTSGIGEQYF

D gene: .
clone size: .
V gene: TRBV18
J gene: TRBJ2-2
CDR3 DNA: TGTGCCAGCTCCCTCACGGGAATTAACACCGGGGAGCTGTTTTTT
CDR3 protein: CASSLTGINTGELFF

D gene: TRBD1
clone size: few
V gene: TRBV5-4
J gene: TRBJ2-7
CDR3 DNA: TGTGCCAGCAGCCAGGACAGGGGGCTCAACGAGCAGTACTTC
CDR3 protein: CASSQDRGLNEQYF

D gene: .
clone size: .
V gene: TRBV28
J gene: TRBJ2-7
CDR3 DNA: TGTGCCAGCAGTTTATGGGCTAGCAGACCAGGCGAGCAGTACTTC
CDR3 protein: CASSLWASRPGEQYF

D gene: TRBD1
clone size: few
V gene: TRBV25-1
J gene: TRBJ2-7
CDR3 DNA: TGTGCCAGCAGTACGGGACAGGGGGGCTACGAGCAGTACTTC
CDR3 protein: CASSTGQGGYEQYF

D gene: .
clone size: .
V gene: TRBV18
J gene: TRBJ1-2
CDR3 DNA: TGTGCCAGCTCACCCCTCGAGGGCAGCTCTGGCTACACCTTC
CDR3 protein: CASSPLEGSSGYTF

D gene: .
clone size: .
V gene: TRBV3-1/TRBV3-2
J gene: TRBJ1-2
CDR3 DNA: TGTGCCAGCAGCCAAGTCCTTGGGGGCGAGACCTATGGCTACACCTTC
CDR3 protein: CASSQVLGGETYGYTF

D gene: .
clone size: .
V gene: TRBV7-9
J gene: TRBJ2-5
CDR3 DNA: TGTGCCAGCAGCCCTAAAGAGACCCAGTACTTC
CDR3 protein: CASSPKETQYF

D gene: TRBD2
clone size: .
V gene: TRBV19
J gene: TRBJ2-2
CDR3 DNA: TGTGCCAGTAGTATAGAGGGGGGGAGCACCGGGGAGCTGTTTTTT
CDR3 protein: CASSIEGGSTGELFF

D gene: .
clone size: .
V gene: TRBV29-1
J gene: TRBJ1-2
CDR3 DNA: TGCAGCGTTGGAGGGAGGGGCTATGGCTACACCTTC
CDR3 protein: CSVGGRGYGYTF

D gene: TRBD1
clone size: .
V gene: TRBV10-2
J gene: TRBJ2-2
CDR3 DNA: TGCGCCAGCAAGACTTCTCCAACTCCCACTTTAAGGACAGGGGCAAACACCGGGGAGCTGTTTTTT
CDR3 protein: CASKTSPTPTLRTGANTGELFF

D gene: .
clone size: once
V gene: TRBV18
J gene: TRBJ1-3
CDR3 DNA: TGTGCCAGCTCACCCAGAACTGGAAACACCATATATTTT
CDR3 protein: CASSPRTGNTIYF

D gene: .
clone size: once
V gene: TRBV7-6
J gene: TRBJ2-6
CDR3 DNA: TGTGCCAGCAGCTTAGAATCCAGCTCTGGGGCCAACGTCCTGACTTTC
CDR3 protein: CASSLESSSGANVLTF

D gene: TRBD1
clone size: .
V gene: TRBV7-2
J gene: TRBJ2-5
CDR3 DNA: TGTGCCAGCAGCTTCGGGACAGGGCAAGAGACCCAGTACTTC
CDR3 protein: CASSFGTGQETQYF

D gene: TRBD1
clone size: .
V gene: TRBV3-1/TRBV3-2
J gene: TRBJ2-3
CDR3 DNA: TGTGCCAGCAACCCGACCCCCGGGACAGGGGGCACAGATACGCAGTATTTT
CDR3 protein: CASNPTPGTGGTDTQYF

D gene: .
clone size: .
V gene: TRBV27
J gene: TRBJ2-7
CDR3 DNA: TGTGCCAGCAGTCCTCGGAGCTCCTACGAGCAGTACTTC
CDR3 protein: CASSPRSSYEQYF

D gene: TRBD1
clone size: .
V gene: TRBV6-5
J gene: TRBJ1-5
CDR3 DNA: TGTGCCAGCAGTTCCACAGGGGGCAATCAGCCCCAGCATTTT
CDR3 protein: CASSSTGGNQPQHF